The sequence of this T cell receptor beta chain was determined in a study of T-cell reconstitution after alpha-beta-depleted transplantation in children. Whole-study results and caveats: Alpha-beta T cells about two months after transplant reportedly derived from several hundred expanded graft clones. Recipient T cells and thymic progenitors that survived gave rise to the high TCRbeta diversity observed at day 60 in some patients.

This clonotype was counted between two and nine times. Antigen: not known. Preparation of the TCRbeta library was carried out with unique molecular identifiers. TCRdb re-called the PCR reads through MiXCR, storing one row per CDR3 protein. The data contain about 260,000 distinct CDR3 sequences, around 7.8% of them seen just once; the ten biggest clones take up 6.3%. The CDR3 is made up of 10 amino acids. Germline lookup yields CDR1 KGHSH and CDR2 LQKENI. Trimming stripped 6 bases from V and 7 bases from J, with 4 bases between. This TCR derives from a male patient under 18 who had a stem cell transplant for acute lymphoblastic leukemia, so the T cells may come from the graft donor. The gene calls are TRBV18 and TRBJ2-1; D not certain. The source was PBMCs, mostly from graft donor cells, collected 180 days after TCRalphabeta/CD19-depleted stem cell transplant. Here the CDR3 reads CASSENEQFF. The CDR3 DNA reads TGTGCCAGCTCGGAGAATGAGCAGTTCTTC. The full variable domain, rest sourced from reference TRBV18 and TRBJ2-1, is NAGVMQNPRHLVRRRGQEARLRCSPMKGHSHVYWYRQLPEEGLKFMVYLQKENIIDESGMPKERFSAEFPKEGPSILRIQQVVRGDSAAYFCASSENEQFFGPGTRLTVL.